This paragraph reports one T cell receptor (beta chain). Its antigen is unidentified. The data originate from a study of T-cell reconstitution after alpha-beta-depleted transplantation in children. Study conclusions and caveats: Most T-cell counts and diversity one year after the transplant came from T cells that were newly produced. As was reported, about two months after transplant, alpha-beta T cells came from several hundred expanded graft clones. High day-60 TCRbeta diversity in some patients came from surviving recipient T cells and thymic progenitors.

Preparation of the TCRbeta library used unique molecular identifiers. TCRdb independently ran MiXCR on the PCR reads; one entry per CDR3 protein. The profile shows hundreds of thousands of distinct CDR3 sequences, over 10% of them singletons. V was cut by 5 bases and J by 3 bases, with 17 bases left in between. The CDR3 length is 15 residues. Germline V gives CDR1 SGHAT, CDR2 FQNNGV. The receptor comes from a male patient aged 10-17 years who had a stem cell transplant for acute myeloid leukemia, so the T cells may come from the graft donor. The chain links TRBV11-2 to TRBJ2-7; D might be TRBD2 (5 bases). Sequencing used PBMCs, mostly from graft donor cells, obtained 360 days after TCRalphabeta/CD19-depleted stem cell transplant. CDR3 amino acids: CASSPSGETSYEQYF. The CDR3 coding sequence is TGTGCCAGCAGCCCGTCCGGAGAAACTAGCTACGAGCAGTACTTC.